The next 11 T cell receptor beta chains were all read from a single sample in a study of regulatory T cells in long-lasting Graves disease. Investigators prepared the TCR beta libraries by applying iRepertoire HTBI primers and Arm-PCR of CDR3 regions. TCRdb fed the multiplex PCR reads into MiXCR, producing one record per CDR3 protein. The sample has 310,000 or so distinct CDR3 sequences, around 19% seen once; the top ten hold 25% to 35%. The time point was: persistent/refractory GD, antithyroid drugs over 5 years with positive TRAb. Isolated PBMC RNA provided the starting material for the TCR library. The sample was peripheral blood mononuclear cells (PBMCs), taken when the disease was refractory, from a patient treated with antithyroid drugs. All receptors come from a female donor with Graves disease.

The chain links TRBV2 to TRBJ1-2; D is perhaps TRBD1 (5 bases). CDR1 and CDR2 from the germline V gene are SNHLY and FYNNEI. The CDR3 extends over 12 amino acids. With 6 bases removed from V and 5 bases from J, the gap between germline ends came to 10 bases. For the CDR3, the DNA is TGTGCCAGCAGGGCAGACAGATATGGCTACACCTTC. It yields the protein CASRADRYGYTF.

The chain is built from TRBV27 and TRBJ2-2; 10 nucleotides agree with TRBD2. This CDR3 has 18 amino acids. The J segment lost 5 bases and the V segment lost 4 bases, leaving 13 bases of the junction unmatched. Germline V CDR1 and CDR2: MNHEY, SMNVEV (reference sequence). The CDR3 region is CASSSPGGAGGRTGELFF. CDR3 in DNA: TGTGCCAGCAGTTCCCCCGGCGGAGCGGGGGGGCGGACCGGGGAGCTGTTTTTT.

Comments on this clonotype: This could be a read error, since a much larger clone is one nucleotide away. J is TRBJ1-1 and V is TRBV6-2 or TRBV6-3; tentatively, D is TRBD1 (6 bases). This CDR3 has 17 residues. Trimming left V 4 bases short and J 1 base short, with 19 bases between. The germline V gene encodes CDR1 MNHEY and CDR2 SVGEGT. The CDR3 DNA reads as TGTGCCAGCAGTTGGAGGGCCGCGGCGGGGGCGAACACTGAAGCTTTCTTT. Residues: CASSWRAAAGANTEAFF.

Ten or more counts support this clonotype. CDR3 coding DNA: TGTGCCAGCAAGTGGACAGGGGGCTTAGCTTTCTTT. This encodes CASKWTGGLAFF. The chain recombines TRBV12-3 or TRBV12-4 with TRBJ1-1; 11 positions match TRBD1. This CDR3 contains 12 residues. J was trimmed by 10 bases and V by 7 bases; bases with no gene match: 5.

This clonotype was counted many times. The genes are TRBV5-1 and TRBJ2-2; D possibly matches TRBD1 or TRBD2 (5 bases each). Trimming pared 5 bases from V and 3 bases from J, leaving 8 bases between. The CDR3 has 13 amino acids. From germline, CDR1 is SGHRS and CDR2 YFSETQ. CDR3 residues: CASRGVDTGELFF. The CDR3 DNA follows: TGCGCCAGCAGGGGGGTCGACACCGGGGAGCTGTTTTTT. The full variable domain, completed using reference TRBV5-1 and TRBJ2-2, is KAGVTQTPRYLIKTRGQQVTLSCSPISGHRSVSWYQQTPGQGLQFLFEYFSETQRNKGNFPGRFSGRQFSNSRSEMNVSTLELGDSALYLCASRGVDTGELFFGEGSRLTVL.

This clonotype was detected many times. The rearrangement uses TRBV28 and TRBJ2-7; the D is unclear. The CDR3 has 12 amino acids. Germline V gene lookup returns CDR1 MDHEN and CDR2 SYDVKM. The V gene lost 5 bases and the J gene lost 5 bases, with 10 bases spanning the gap. The CDR3 DNA is TGTGCCAGCAGTCCTCTGGTCGACGAGCAGTACTTC. Amino acid sequence: CASSPLVDEQYF.

This clonotype was seen at least ten times. V usage is TRBV6-1 and J usage is TRBJ1-2; weak D call: TRBD1 (5 bases). The CDR3 contains 15 residues. Germline CDR1 and CDR2: MNHNS and SASEGT. V shed 5 bases and J shed 0 bases, with 13 bases lying between them. CDR3 in amino acids: CASSPSLQANYGYTF. In nucleotides, the CDR3 is TGTGCCAGCAGTCCCAGCTTACAGGCTAACTATGGCTACACCTTC.

There are many counts of this clonotype. J is TRBJ2-5 and V is TRBV12-5; possible D gene TRBD1, 5 bases. CDR1 LGHNT and CDR2 FRNRAP come from the germline V gene. Trimming removed 1 base from V and 2 bases from J, with 8 bases in between. The CDR3 covers 14 residues. The CDR3 coding sequence is TGTGCTAGTGGTTTGGGGACATCTCAAGAGACCCAGTACTTC. Amino acids: CASGLGTSQETQYF. Together with reference TRBV12-5 and TRBJ2-5, the CDR3 gives the full variable domain: DARVTQTPRHKVTEMGQEVTMRCQPILGHNTVFWYRQTMMQGLELLAYFRNRAPLDDSGMPKDRFSAEMPDATLATLKIQPSEPRDSAVYFCASGLGTSQETQYFGPGTRLLVL.

The rearrangement links TRBV6-2 or TRBV6-3 to TRBJ2-2; D tentatively reads TRBD1 or TRBD2 (5 bases each). There are 16 residues in the CDR3. V was shortened by 10 bases and J by 4 bases, with 22 bases between the two germline ends. Germline CDR1 is MNHEY and CDR2 is SVGEGT. The CDR3 sequence is CAIRTPWDQRTGELFF. Here the CDR3 DNA reads TGTGCCATCCGAACTCCCTGGGACCAGCGCACCGGGGAGCTGTTTTTT.

V and J are TRBV9 and TRBJ1-3, with D tentatively TRBD1 (5 bases). Trimming left V 1 base short and J 2 bases short, with 16 bases between. This CDR3 comprises 17 residues. Germline loops: CDR1 SGDLS, CDR2 YYNGEE. CDR3 region: CASSVKWGEGTGNTIYF. In DNA form, the CDR3 reads TGTGCCAGCAGCGTAAAGTGGGGGGAAGGGACTGGAAACACCATATATTTT.

The chain links TRBV30 to TRBJ2-2, with D unclear. Trimming removed 2 bases at V and 4 bases at J, with 14 bases between. Germline CDR1 reads GTSNPN; CDR2 reads SVGIG (reference sequence). The CDR3 sequence is 15 residues long. The CDR3 region has the DNA TGTGCCTGGAGTCCGGCCCCGAGGCGCACCGGGGAGCTGTTTTTT. Protein product: CAWSPAPRRTGELFF.